Many counts were recorded for the clone carrying this T cell receptor (beta chain). Antigen specificity is unknown. Sequencing runs each yielded over 170 million TCR-beta sequences from 15-18 subjects. MiXCR, run by TCRdb on the 5' RACE reads, gives a single entry per CDR3 protein. The sample shows over 65,000 distinct CDR3 sequences, 9.4% of them seen only once. This entry comes from a study of neurological immune-mediated disorders. General study points: Levels of TCR clonal expansion peaked in HTLV-1-associated myelopathy and reached their lowest in multiple sclerosis, under those of healthy controls.

The CDR3 sequence is 15 residues long. Germline values: CDR1 SGHRS, CDR2 YFSETQ. Deletions cut 1 base from V and 2 bases from J, with 12 bases between. The rearrangement joins TRBV5-1 to TRBJ2-5; possible D gene TRBD2, 6 bases. This TCR was recovered from a man aged 50 to 60 in good health. The sequencing input was PBMCs. CDR3 protein: CASSLIAGRQETQYF. In DNA form, the CDR3 reads TGCGCCAGCAGCTTGATTGCGGGACGGCAAGAGACCCAGTACTTC.